Below, 14 T cell receptor beta chains from the same sample are listed, as sequenced in a study of blood T cell repertoires in COVID-19. The protocol was immunoSEQ multiplex PCR, while the TCRdb copy is restricted to in-frame clones and leaves out a portion. The sample holds some 120,000 clones, 82% seen once. Specimen: peripheral blood. Receptor source: a man between 65 and 79 years old with active or convalescent COVID-19.

The chain couples TRBV7-3 to TRBJ2-1; 13 bases fit TRBD2. This CDR3 is built from 16 residues. V lost 4 bases and J lost 6; bases outside the gene matches: 6. The V gene's germline CDR1 is SGHTA and CDR2 FQGTGA. The DNA of the CDR3 is TGTGCCAGCAGCTCCCATAGACTAGCGGGAGGCAATGAGCAGTTCTTC. Protein: CASSSHRLAGGNEQFF.

This clone was picked up a small number of times. The rearrangement joins TRBV19 to TRBJ2-3; D call uncertain. Per the germline V gene, CDR1 is LNHDA and CDR2 is SQIVND (reference sequence). Deletions cut 0 bases from V and 1 base from J, with 5 bases between. The CDR3 has 14 residues. The CDR3 here is CASSIDLGTDTQYF. As DNA, the CDR3 is TGTGCCAGTAGTATAGATCTCGGCACAGATACGCAGTATTTT.

The chain employs TRBV4-3 and TRBJ2-6; the match to TRBD2 covers 8 bases. The J segment lost 0 bases and the V segment lost 4 bases, leaving 5 bases of the junction unmatched. The CDR3 consists of 17 residues. Looked up from germline, CDR1 is LGHNA and CDR2 is YSLEER. CDR3 nucleotide sequence: TGCGCCAGCAGCCTACTAGCGGAGGTCTCTGGGGCCAACGTCCTGACTTTC. It codes for CASSLLAEVSGANVLTF.

The chain employs TRBV27 and TRBJ1-6, with TRBD1 matching 8 bases. The CDR3 extends over 16 amino acids. V shed 8 bases and J 10 bases; nucleotides not matched to a gene: 16. Germline values: CDR1 MNHEY, CDR2 SMNVEV (reference sequence). The CDR3 loop reads CASGGGSGQGGSPLHF. CDR3 bases: TGTGCCAGCGGGGGGGGAAGTGGACAGGGCGGATCACCCCTCCACTTT.

The chain is built from TRBV11-2 and TRBJ2-5; 9 positions match TRBD2. Germline V gene lookup returns CDR1 SGHAT and CDR2 FQNNGV. V dropped 0 bases and J dropped 5; count of bases not matched to a gene: 4. This CDR3 has 15 residues. The chain's CDR3 is CASSLDAGGLETQYF. DNA for the CDR3: TGTGCCAGCAGCTTAGATGCGGGGGGGCTGGAGACCCAGTACTTC.

The V call is TRBV9, the J call TRBJ2-3; 7 bases align to TRBD2. The CDR3 has 16 amino acids. Germline loops: CDR1 SGDLS, CDR2 YYNGEE. With 0 bases clipped from V and 1 base from J, the junction kept 5 bases outside the gene matches. CDR3 bases: TGTGCCAGCAGCGTAGCTCTAGCGGCTGGCACAGATACGCAGTATTTT. This translates into CASSVALAAGTDTQYF.

The gene calls are TRBV19 and TRBJ1-2; 8 positions match TRBD1. Trimming took 4 bases from V and 8 from J; bases not matched to a gene: 9. The CDR3 spans 14 residues. Germline V gene lookup returns CDR1 LNHDA and CDR2 SQIVND (reference sequence). CDR3 DNA: TGTGCCAGTAGTACCCCGGGACAGGCAGAAGGCTACACCTTC. It yields the protein CASSTPGQAEGYTF. The variable domain in full, completed from reference TRBV19 and TRBJ1-2, reads DGGITQSPKYLFRKEGQNVTLSCEQNLNHDAMYWYRQDPGQGLRLIYYSQIVNDFQKGDIAEGYSVSREKKESFPLTVTSAQKNPTAFYLCASSTPGQAEGYTFGSGTRLTVV.

This clone was observed at least ten times. The chain recombines TRBV6-5 with TRBJ1-5, with 11 positions matching TRBD1. Germline V gives CDR1 MNHEY, CDR2 SVGAGI. The CDR3 loop spans 15 amino acids. J lost 3 bases, V lost 7 bases, and 5 bases had no gene match. DNA for the CDR3: TGTGCCAGCAAAGGGACAGGGGGAGACAATCAGCCCCAGCATTTT. Its protein is CASKGTGGDNQPQHF.

The V call is TRBV7-2, the J call TRBJ2-3; 14 bases match TRBD2. Germline loops: CDR1 SGHTA, CDR2 FQGNSA. This CDR3 has 18 amino acids. The J segment lost 4 bases and the V segment lost 2 bases, leaving 8 bases of the junction unmatched. The CDR3 here is CASSLIGTSGGWPDTQYF. The CDR3 coding sequence is TGTGCCAGCAGCTTAATCGGGACTAGCGGGGGATGGCCAGATACGCAGTATTTT.

V usage is TRBV28 and J usage is TRBJ2-2; D gene unclear. CDR1 and CDR2 from the germline V gene are MDHEN and SYDVKM. This CDR3 region has 13 residues. V was shortened by 2 bases and J by 9 bases, with 10 bases between the two germline ends. The CDR3 DNA sequence: TGTGCCAGCAGTTTACCCCTTAAGCGGGAGCTGTTTTTT. Encoded protein: CASSLPLKRELFF.

The rearrangement uses TRBV28 and TRBJ1-4; D is undetermined. The germline V and J ends were trimmed by 1 base and 4 bases, with 13 bases remaining between them. Germline V gives CDR1 MDHEN, CDR2 SYDVKM. The CDR3 length is 16 residues. The CDR3 loop reads CASSLLTRDYNEKLFF. DNA for the CDR3: TGTGCCAGCAGTTTATTAACCCGAGACTATAATGAAAAACTGTTTTTT.

The chain combines TRBV9 with TRBJ2-1; 11 bases align to TRBD2. The CDR3 has 18 residues. Germline CDR1 SGDLS, CDR2 YYNGEE. Trimming removed 4 bases from V and 4 bases from J; junction bases left unmatched: 13. The CDR3 loop reads CASSLRPTSGRKYNEQFF. The CDR3 coding sequence is TGTGCCAGCAGCCTACGCCCAACTAGCGGGAGAAAGTACAATGAGCAGTTCTTC.

V gene TRBV28 combines with J gene TRBJ1-5, with TRBD1 matching 12 bases. CDR3 length equals 16 residues. Trimming cost V 8 bases and J 6 bases; bases outside gene matches: 11. Germline lookup yields CDR1 MDHEN and CDR2 SYDVKM. The CDR3 DNA is TGTGCCAGCTTACGCCGGGACAGGGGGCCGGGTCAGCCCCAGCATTTT. Protein sequence: CASLRRDRGPGQPQHF.

This rearrangement joins TRBV6-2 or TRBV6-3 to TRBJ1-2; D unresolved. The CDR3 is 11 residues long. Germline CDR1 MNHEY, CDR2 SVGEGT. Trimming cost V 5 bases and J 7 bases, with 8 bases left between them. CDR3 sequence: CASSTIGGYTF. Here the CDR3 DNA reads TGTGCCAGCAGTACCATCGGTGGCTACACCTTC.